At least ten counts were recorded for the clone carrying this T cell receptor beta chain. The data stem from a study of T-cell memory formation after mild COVID-19. There are 14 residues in the CDR3. The junction had 7 bases not matched to a gene; V was cut back by 5 bases and J by 2 bases. The germline V gene encodes CDR1 SGHRS and CDR2 YFSETQ. TCRdb reprocessed the 5' RACE reads with MiXCR, giving one entry per CDR3 protein. The sample records 250,000 to 350,000 distinct CDR3 sequences, 14% being singletons. The clonotype comes from a man aged 18 to 29 who had mild COVID-19 (a few samples of this study predate the infection). Cell type and time point are not known. The genes are TRBV5-1 and TRBJ2-7, with 7 bases fitting TRBD1. Sequenced sample: PBMCs or a T cell subset sorted from them (not recorded which). The CDR3 bases are TGCGCCAGCAGATCGACAGGGAATACCTACGAGCAGTACTTC. This translates into CASRSTGNTYEQYF. The full variable domain, rest sourced from reference TRBV5-1 and TRBJ2-7, is KAGVTQTPRYLIKTRGQQVTLSCSPISGHRSVSWYQQTPGQGLQFLFEYFSETQRNKGNFPGRFSGRQFSNSRSEMNVSTLELGDSALYLCASRSTGNTYEQYFGPGTRLTVT.